This TCR beta chain was profiled in a study of PD-L1 blockade in urothelial cancer. About the research overall: Samples came from 3 weeks, at the second dose, and 6 weeks into treatment. T cells numbered a median of roughly 150,000 in the blood samples. Points from the study as a whole: Pretreatment blood TCR clonality under the median forecast improved survival.

As for this clone: The antigen is not known.

Repertoires were generated with immunoSEQ multiplex PCR, while TCRdb's copy carries only in-frame clones and drops some. The sample holds 35,000 to 50,000 clones; 70% to 85% are singletons and the top ten take around 2.5%. The TCR was taken from an older man with urothelial cancer. Sample: PBMCs, taken around atezolizumab (anti-PD-L1) treatment.

The CDR3, as DNA: TGCGCCAGCAGCTTGGATCCGGGATCGGGTGGCTACACCTTC. Amino acid sequence: CASSLDPGSGGYTF. The V and J genes are TRBV5-1 and TRBJ1-2; unclear D gene. The CDR3 contains 14 residues. Per germline, CDR1 SGHRS and CDR2 YFSETQ. With 0 bases removed from V and 7 bases from J, the gap between germline ends came to 13 bases.